The rows below give T cell receptor beta chains drawn from one sample of a study of cytomegalovirus exposure and HLA in healthy donors. Repertoires were generated with immunoSEQ multiplex PCR, while TCRdb's copy carries only in-frame clones and drops some. The data contain 59,000 or so clones, 70% to 75% of them singletons. The sample was PBMCs. These receptors were obtained from a man aged 30 to 45 in good health and CMV-seropositive. Each CDR3 is given with its conserved first and last residue. A D gene is named only where the DNA matches it firmly. Clone size is stated in some rows and not others, as once, few, many or a class when expanded.

CASSLAGQGYEQYF TGTGCCAGCAGCTTAGCGGGACAGGGTTACGAGCAGTACTTC TRBD1 - TRBJ2-7 TRBV7-2
CATSADRGHTEAFF TGTGCCACCAGCGCGGACAGGGGGCACACTGAAGCTTTCTTT TRBD1 - TRBJ1-1 TRBV15
CASKRTEMNTEAFF TGTGCCAGCAAAAGGACAGAGATGAACACTGAAGCTTTCTTT - once TRBJ1-1 TRBV7-2
CASSVGQMNTEAFF TGTGCCAGCAGTGTAGGACAGATGAACACTGAAGCTTTCTTT - - TRBJ1-1 TRBV6-1
CASSLGTSGAVGEQFF TGTGCCAGCAGCCTGGGGACTAGTGGGGCAGTAGGTGAGCAGTTCTTC TRBD2 - TRBJ2-1 TRBV5-8
CASRPPWTGNSSRQTYEQYF TGCGCCAGCAGACCCCCTTGGACAGGGAACAGTAGCAGACAAACCTACGAGCAGTACTTC TRBD1 - TRBJ2-7 TRBV5-1
CASSPGIAAYEQYF TGCGCCAGCAGCCCCGGGATCGCTGCCTACGAGCAGTACTTC - - TRBJ2-7 TRBV4-3
CASSLNGGGSGELFF TGTGCCAGCAGTCTCAACGGGGGGGGGTCCGGGGAGCTGTTTTTT TRBD2 - TRBJ2-2 TRBV28
CASSEQGLATYEQYF TGTGCCAGCAGCGAGCAGGGACTAGCGACCTACGAGCAGTACTTC TRBD2 - TRBJ2-7 TRBV9
CATSRESVRGQNTIYF TGTGCCACCAGCAGAGAGTCGGTCAGGGGTCAAAACACCATATATTTT - once TRBJ1-3 TRBV15
CASSRTGPYGYTF TGTGCCAGCAGTCGGACAGGGCCCTATGGCTACACCTTC TRBD1 - TRBJ1-2 TRBV28
CASSGTGNQPQHF TGTGCCAGCAGCGGGACAGGCAATCAGCCCCAGCATTTT TRBD1 - TRBJ1-5 TRBV2
CASSYLGQGLNTEAFF TGTGCCAGCAGTTACCTGGGACAGGGATTGAACACTGAAGCTTTCTTT TRBD1 - TRBJ1-1 TRBV6-5
CASSELETNPLGHEQYF TGTGCCAGCAGTGAATTGGAGACGAATCCCCTCGGCCACGAGCAGTACTTC - - TRBJ2-7 TRBV6-1
CASSLEWGLGNTIYF TGTGCCAGCAGCTTAGAGTGGGGGCTCGGAAACACCATATATTTT - - TRBJ1-3 TRBV7-2
CASSSFSTEAFF TGTGCCAGTAGCTCTTTTAGTACTGAAGCTTTCTTT - - TRBJ1-1 TRBV19
CASSLGVGGTDTQYF TGTGCCAGCAGCTTAGGGGTAGGGGGAACAGATACGCAGTATTTT - - TRBJ2-3 TRBV7-2
CASSNGNTIYF TGTGCCAGCAGCAACGGGAACACCATATATTTT - once TRBJ1-3 TRBV7-6